This T cell receptor beta chain came from a study of cytomegalovirus exposure and HLA in healthy donors. Looking at the study overall: For the roughly 400 genotyped donors, approximately 82% fell within the Caucasian-associated ancestry cluster.

Worth noting for this clone: Antigen unknown.

Per the germline V gene, CDR1 is KGHSH and CDR2 is LQKENI. The CDR3 extends over 15 amino acids. Trimming took 2 bases from V and 2 from J; bases not matched to a gene: 5. Whole-study results and caveats: The study listed under 200 cytomegalovirus-associated TCR beta chains.

Every donor was a healthy person donating bone marrow. Both 60 Vbeta primers and 13 Jbeta primers went into the PCR. Profiling relied on immunoSEQ multiplex PCR, and the TCRdb table lists in-frame clones only, not all of them. This sample contains around 100,000 clones. This clonotype originated in a man in his forties or fifties in good health and CMV-seronegative. The chain carries TRBV18 and TRBJ1-2; 7 bases are a match to TRBD1. The sample comprised PBMCs. Here the CDR3 DNA reads TGTGCCAGCTCACCAATAACAGGGGCCAACTATGGCTACACCTTC. It yields the protein CASSPITGANYGYTF.